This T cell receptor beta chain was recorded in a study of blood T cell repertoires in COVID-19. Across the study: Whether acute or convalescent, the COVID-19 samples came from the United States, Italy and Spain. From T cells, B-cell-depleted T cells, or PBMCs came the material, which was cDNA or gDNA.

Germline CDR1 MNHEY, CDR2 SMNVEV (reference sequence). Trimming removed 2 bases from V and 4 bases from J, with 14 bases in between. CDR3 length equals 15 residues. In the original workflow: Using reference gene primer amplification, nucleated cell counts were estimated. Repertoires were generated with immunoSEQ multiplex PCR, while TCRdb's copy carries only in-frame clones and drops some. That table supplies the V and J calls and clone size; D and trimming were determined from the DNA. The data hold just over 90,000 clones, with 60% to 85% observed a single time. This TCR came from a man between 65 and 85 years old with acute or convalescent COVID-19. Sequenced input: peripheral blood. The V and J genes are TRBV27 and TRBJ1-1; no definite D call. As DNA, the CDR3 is TGTGCCAGCAGTTTAGGGCGGACTTGGGGCACTGAAGCTTTCTTT. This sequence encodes CASSLGRTWGTEAFF.